This TCR beta chain was sequenced during a study of identical twins. TCRdb passed the 5' RACE reads through MiXCR, listing each CDR3 protein once. The profile shows roughly 500,000 distinct CDR3 sequences, 22% of them singletons. Each donor was a healthy Caucasian. The CDR3 length is 15 residues. V was cut by 7 bases and J by 0 bases, with 16 bases left in between. Germline CDR1 reads DFQATT; CDR2 reads SNEGSKA (reference sequence). These data were also filed under a second study, of T cells expressing NK-cell markers.

Source material: CD4+ T cells sorted from blood. The genes are TRBV20-1 and TRBJ1-5; D is ambiguous. The receptor's source is a woman between 18 and 29 years old in good health. Here the CDR3 reads CSVRSRVFSNQPQHF. The DNA for the CDR3 is TGCAGTGTTCGCTCCCGGGTATTTAGCAATCAGCCCCAGCATTTT.